This TCR beta chain emerged from a study of vaccination effects on CD4 cells after COVID-19. Study in general: Antigen-specific CD4+ T cell clonotypes were called by their expansion after viral peptide-pool culture in ViraFEST.

With respect to this clone: Its antigen remains unidentified.

Subsequent to roughly 9 days of culture, CD4+ T cells were isolated. According to the study, vaccine recipients showed no prior SARS-CoV-2 infection and negative nucleocapsid antibodies. At days 3 and 7, half of the medium was exchanged for IL-2 medium. Here immunoSEQ multiplex PCR was the method, and the copy in TCRdb shows in-frame clones only, minus some. The sample has about 30,000 clones; about 62% are singletons. Trimming shortened V by 5 bases and J by 7 bases, and 13 bases separated the two germline ends. Germline values: CDR1 SGHRS, CDR2 YFSETQ. The CDR3 is made up of 14 amino acids. The rearrangement joins TRBV5-1 to TRBJ1-6; D is perhaps TRBD1 (5 bases). Sequenced here: CD4+ T cells from PBMCs cultured without peptide, sampled before COVID-19 vaccination. The TCR was taken from a human donor who received a COVID-19 vaccine. CDR3 nucleotide sequence: TGCGCCAGCAGTGGAGGGGATAAGAATTCACCCCTCCACTTT. Translation: CASSGGDKNSPLHF.